The rows below give T cell receptor beta chains drawn from one sample of a study of patients and donors after allogeneic stem cell transplantation. TCRdb used MiXCR to reprocess the RT-PCR reads, holding one entry per CDR3 protein. There are roughly 200,000 distinct CDR3 sequences in the sample; about 38% occur only once, and around a tenth lies in the top ten. The sequenced material came from blood, either unsorted or a sorted T cell fraction (not recorded which). The origin of the receptors is a human donor who was either an allogeneic HSCT recipient or a stem cell or donor lymphocyte infusion donor (not recorded which). It is not recorded whose cells these are; they may come from a transplant donor. Both conserved end residues are part of each CDR3. D genes are given only for firm matches. The size field is filled for only some rows; it gives once, few, many or a size class.

j_call | clone_size | d_call | v_call | cdr3_nt | cdr3_aa
TRBJ1-6 | few | - | TRBV5-1 | TGCGCCAGCAGCCTCGGATTAACCGCGGGTTCACCCCTCCACTTT | CASSLGLTAGSPLHF
TRBJ1-1 | - | - | TRBV27 | TGTGCCAGCGGTGGGGGAGGGGGCACTGAAGCTTTCTTT | CASGGGGGTEAFF
TRBJ1-1 | few | TRBD1 | TRBV10-1 | TGCGCCAGCAGTGAGTCGGGAACAGGGGTCGCTGAAGCTTTCTTT | CASSESGTGVAEAFF
TRBJ1-1 | - | - | TRBV20-1 | TGCAGTGCTAGAGGGGTTAAAGGAGCTTTCTTT | CSARGVKGAFF
TRBJ1-2 | few | TRBD1 | TRBV7-9 | TGTGCCAGCAGCCGCGGGACAGACTCCTCTTATGGCTACACCTTC | CASSRGTDSSYGYTF
TRBJ2-4 | - | - | TRBV24-1 | TGTGCCACCAGTGATTCCCAAGTCGCCGTTGACAAAAGCATTCAGTACTTC | CATSDSQVAVDKSIQYF
TRBJ1-4 | - | - | TRBV5-1 | TGCGCCAGCAGCTTGGTAGGTGGAAACGAAAAACTGTTTTTT | CASSLVGGNEKLFF
TRBJ1-4 | - | - | TRBV4-1 | TGCGCCAGCAGCCAAAAGTGGATGAGGGCAACTAATGAAAAACTGTTTTTT | CASSQKWMRATNEKLFF
TRBJ1-1 | - | - | TRBV12-3/TRBV12-4 | TGTGCCAGCAGCTTTCCACGGGGGCGGACTGAAGCTTTCTTT | CASSFPRGRTEAFF
TRBJ1-5 | - | - | TRBV5-1 | TGCGCCAGCAGCTTGGAGGGGGGATCGTTTGGCAATCAGCCCCAGCATTTT | CASSLEGGSFGNQPQHF
TRBJ1-1 | few | - | TRBV20-1 | TGCAGTGCTAGAGGGGCTTGGGGTATGAACACTGAAGCTTTCTTT | CSARGAWGMNTEAFF
TRBJ2-7 | - | TRBD1 | TRBV2 | TGTGTCAGCAGCGACAGGGGGCCCTCCTACGAGCAGTACTTC | CVSSDRGPSYEQYF
TRBJ2-4 | - | TRBD1 | TRBV7-9 | TGTGCCAGCAGTTCCCACCCGAAGGACAGGCCCTTAGCCAAAAACATTCAGTACTTC | CASSSHPKDRPLAKNIQYF
TRBJ1-1 | few | - | TRBV5-1 | TGCGCCAGCAGCTCCCCGATTGAGTCTGAAGCTTTCTTT | CASSSPIESEAFF
TRBJ2-4 | - | - | TRBV5-1 | TGCGCCAGCAGCCCAGGACGGGGGCTAGCCAAAAACATTCAGTACTTC | CASSPGRGLAKNIQYF
TRBJ2-5 | - | - | TRBV6-5 | TGTGCCACCGTTTCACTAGTACAAGAGACCCAGTACTTC | CATVSLVQETQYF
TRBJ2-1 | once | TRBD2 | TRBV4-1 | TGCGCCAGCAGTAGTAGGGAGGGGCTCAATGAGCAGTTCTTC | CASSSREGLNEQFF
TRBJ1-1 | - | TRBD1 | TRBV20-1 | TGCAGTTCTACAGGGGTTAGGAGGAACACTGAAGCTTTCTTT | CSSTGVRRNTEAFF
TRBJ2-7 | - | TRBD2 | TRBV20-1 | TGCAGTGCTCTGACTAGCGGGGGGCTGTCCTACGAGCAGTACTTC | CSALTSGGLSYEQYF
TRBJ1-2 | many | - | TRBV20-1 | TGCAGTGCTCCCGCGGGCAGTCTTGGGTATGGCTACACCTTC | CSAPAGSLGYGYTF
TRBJ1-2 | - | - | TRBV12-3/TRBV12-4 | TGTGCCAGCAGTTTTAGAGGGGGAGCGGATGGCTACACCTTC | CASSFRGGADGYTF
TRBJ2-7 | - | - | TRBV27 | TGTGCCAGCAGTTTAGCAGGGGCCGAGCAGTACTTC | CASSLAGAEQYF
TRBJ2-7 | - | - | TRBV3-1 | TGTGCCAGCAGCCGGTCAGCAGGGTCCTACGAGCAGTACTTC | CASSRSAGSYEQYF
TRBJ1-1 | - | - | TRBV4-1 | TGCGCCAGCAGCCAAGGTCTAGGGGGTCGGATCACTGAAGCTTTCTTT | CASSQGLGGRITEAFF
TRBJ2-2 | few | - | TRBV7-9 | TGTGCCAGCAGCACTTCGAGAGACCCCAGAGCCGGGGAGCTGTTTTTT | CASSTSRDPRAGELFF
TRBJ1-2 | few | - | TRBV12-3/TRBV12-4 | TGTGCCAGCAGTTCCGGACACAACTTCCCCTATGGCTACACCTTC | CASSSGHNFPYGYTF
TRBJ2-1 | - | TRBD2 | TRBV18 | TGTGCCAGCTCACTCTTCCGACTAGCGGGGGGAAGTAGCTCCTACAATGAGCAGTTCTTC | CASSLFRLAGGSSSYNEQFF